Presented here are 28 T cell receptor beta chains from one specimen sequenced in a study of T cells in Graves' hyperthyroidism and ophthalmopathy (dated by TCRdb to between 2018 and 2021). Library method: multiplex PCR. The data were produced on an Illumina HiSeq 2000. TCR beta CDR3 regions were amplified from RNA transcripts. A first-round RT-PCR of the TCR CDR3 used the HTBI primer set with the Qiagen OneStep RT-PCR kit. The public sequencing data were trimmed at Q25 with fastp and processed into clonotypes with MiXCR by TCRdb, which kept only in-frame beta chains. Every CDR3 protein is listed once, alongside the most common genes and DNA of its rows. Here the sample has roughly 500,000 distinct CDR3 sequences; about 16% occur a single time. The ten most abundant clones make up 25% to 30% of the sample. The source material was blood. These receptors all come from a woman aged 30 to 39 with Graves' ophthalmopathy.

This clonotype was observed a handful of times. The chain combines TRBV11-3 with TRBJ2-1; D not certain. This CDR3 has 12 amino acids. V lost 5 bases and J 9 bases, leaving 11 bases between the germline ends. Looked up from germline, CDR1 is SGHNT and CDR2 is YENEEA. CDR3 protein: CASSHSHSEQFF. The CDR3 DNA is TGTGCCAGCAGCCACAGCCATTCTGAGCAGTTCTTC.

This clonotype has more than one count but fewer than ten. The genes are TRBV5-6 and TRBJ2-3; 12 bases match TRBD2. The germline V gene encodes CDR1 SGHDT and CDR2 YYEEEE. The CDR3 sequence is 17 residues long. The trim removed 4 bases at V and 2 bases at J, leaving 8 bases unmatched. The CDR3 reads CASSLRTSGKLTDTQYF. CDR3 nucleotides: TGTGCCAGCAGCCTGCGGACTAGCGGGAAGCTCACAGATACGCAGTATTTT.

This clonotype came up many times. The genes are TRBV11-2 and TRBJ2-5; D remains ambiguous. V dropped 3 bases and J dropped 10 bases, with 12 bases sitting between them. The CDR3 totals 12 residues. Germline lookup yields CDR1 SGHAT and CDR2 FQNNGV. The CDR3 loop is CASSLGNGHQYF. In DNA, the CDR3 is TGTGCCAGCAGCTTGGGAAACGGCCACCAGTACTTC.

In this sample, this clonotype turned up a few times. Compared with germline, one end of the junction differs, possibly owing to a read error. The V call is TRBV5-1, the J call TRBJ2-7; weak D call: TRBD1 (6 bases). Germline CDR1 and CDR2: SGHRS and YFSETQ. The CDR3 consists of 13 residues. CDR3 region: CASSHIGGYEQCF. In DNA form, the CDR3 reads TGCGCCAGCAGCCACATTGGGGGCTACGAGCAGTGCTTC.

This clonotype has more than one count but fewer than ten. The chain combines TRBV4-3 with TRBJ2-2; no firm D call. CDR3 length: 16 residues. Germline CDR1 LGHNA, CDR2 YSLEER. Trimming removed 0 bases at V and 3 bases at J, with 11 bases between. This chain's CDR3 is CASSQDLSDYTGELFF. Here the CDR3 DNA reads TGCGCCAGCAGCCAAGATCTTTCAGATTACACCGGGGAGCTGTTTTTT.

The V and J genes are TRBV27 and TRBJ2-7; 9 nucleotides line up with TRBD1. The CDR3 has 16 amino acids. The germline V gene encodes CDR1 MNHEY and CDR2 SMNVEV (reference sequence). The junction had 13 bases not matched to a gene; V was cut back by 5 bases and J by 5 bases. The CDR3 coding sequence is TGTGCCAGCAGTGTCCTACAGGGGGCGTTAATGGACGAGCAGTACTTC. Amino acids: CASSVLQGALMDEQYF.

This clonotype has just a few counts. This sequence joins TRBV7-2 and TRBJ1-5; TRBD1 is a possible D gene (5 bases). V lost 1 base and J 0 bases, leaving 13 bases between the germline ends. This CDR3 is 17 amino acids long. Germline V CDR1 and CDR2: SGHTA, FQGNSA. Written as DNA, the CDR3 is TGTGCCAGCAGCTTAGGATGGGGCAGATATAGCAATCAGCCCCAGCATTTT. Its translation: CASSLGWGRYSNQPQHF.

This clonotype was seen many times. This rearrangement joins TRBV20-1 to TRBJ2-5, with TRBD1 identical over 9 bases. Trimming at V came to 0 bases and at J to 5 bases, leaving 7 bases not matched to a gene. This CDR3 has 15 residues. CDR1 is DFQATT, CDR2 SNEGSKA, per germline (reference sequence). The CDR3 loop is CSARDLGQGRETQYF. The CDR3 DNA sequence: TGCAGTGCTAGAGATTTGGGACAGGGTAGGGAGACCCAGTACTTC.

The chain joins TRBV4-1 to TRBJ2-7; TRBD1 might be the D (6 bases). This CDR3 is built from 18 residues. The germline V and J ends were trimmed by 0 bases and 0 bases, with 18 bases remaining between them. Germline values: CDR1 MGHRA, CDR2 YSYEKL. The CDR3 DNA follows: TGCGCCAGCAGCCAAGATGTGTCCGCCTCGGACAGCTCCTACGAGCAGTACTTC. Its protein product is CASSQDVSASDSSYEQYF.

This clonotype was detected only a few times. A read error is possible here, since a much larger clone lies one base away. The chain combines TRBV28 with TRBJ2-1; D not certain. Per germline, CDR1 MDHEN and CDR2 SYDVKM. This CDR3 is built from 14 residues. V was clipped by 1 base and J by 9 bases, with 13 bases between them. The CDR3 DNA follows: TGTGCCAGCAGTTTATACGGTGGATCCAGTGAGCAGTTCTTC. Its protein product is CASSLYGGSSEQFF.

The V and J genes are TRBV5-1 and TRBJ1-1; TRBD1 aligns across 7 bases. The J segment lost 5 bases and the V segment lost 5 bases, leaving 6 bases of the junction unmatched. This CDR3 spans 13 amino acids. Germline assignment: CDR1 SGHRS and CDR2 YFSETQ. CDR3 sequence: CASSFTGATEAFF. The CDR3 DNA is TGCGCCAGCAGTTTTACAGGGGCGACTGAAGCTTTCTTT.

This clonotype was observed at least ten times. V and J are TRBV2 and TRBJ2-1; possibly TRBD2 for D (5 bases). The germline CDR1 and CDR2 sequences are SNHLY and FYNNEI. Between the trimmed V and J ends, which lost 11 bases and 1 base, there was a span of 15 bases. The CDR3 contains 14 residues. This CDR3 reads CAGKADPSYNEQFF. CDR3 bases: TGTGCCGGGAAAGCGGATCCGTCCTACAATGAGCAGTTCTTC.

V usage is TRBV5-6 and J usage is TRBJ1-6; maybe TRBD1 (5 bases). CDR1 and CDR2 (germline): SGHDT, YYEEEE. The CDR3 has 14 residues. With 0 bases removed from V and 10 bases from J, the gap between germline ends came to 11 bases. Here the CDR3 DNA reads TGTGCCAGCAGCTTGGAAGGGGCGCGATCACCCCTCCACTTT. This gives the protein CASSLEGARSPLHF.

The genes are TRBV5-1 and TRBJ2-2, with TRBD2 matching 8 bases. Germline-derived CDR1 and CDR2 are SGHRS and YFSETQ. This CDR3 spans 14 amino acids. Trimming removed 9 bases from V and 2 bases from J; junction bases left unmatched: 6. CDR3 loop: CATLLAGNTGELFF. The CDR3 DNA follows: TGCGCCACCCTTCTAGCGGGTAACACCGGGGAGCTGTTTTTT.

The V call is TRBV29-1, the J call TRBJ1-3; D is unclear. Germline V gene data show CDR1 as SQVTM and CDR2 as ANQGSEA. The germline V and J ends were trimmed by 6 bases and 0 bases, with 12 bases remaining between them. The CDR3 extends over 14 amino acids. Here the CDR3 DNA reads TGCAGCGTCAGGAGCGGCAACTCTGGAAACACCATATATTTT. This codes for CSVRSGNSGNTIYF.

This clonotype was seen only a few times. The junction shows a germline mismatch at one end, possibly a read error. This sequence joins TRBV2 and TRBJ1-2; weak D call: TRBD1 (6 bases). Germline V CDR1 and CDR2: SNHLY, FYNNEI. CDR3 length: 16 residues. CDR3 protein: CAGSDPEQGYGYGYTF. CDR3 coding DNA: TGTGCCGGCAGTGACCCCGAACAGGGATATGGCTATGGCTACACCTTC.

There are many counts of this clonotype. The chain combines TRBV7-2 with TRBJ2-1; D ambiguous. The CDR3 has 13 amino acids. Trimming cost V 1 base and J 8 bases, with 9 bases left between them. The V gene's germline CDR1 is SGHTA and CDR2 FQGNSA. The CDR3: CASSLDNADEQFF. For the CDR3, the DNA is TGTGCCAGCAGCTTAGACAATGCAGATGAGCAGTTCTTC.

The table lists this clonotype with many counts. This chain's CDR3 is CASSLNRAGGGYTF. In DNA, the CDR3 is TGTGCCAGCAGCCTCAACAGGGCCGGTGGAGGCTACACCTTC. V is TRBV11-2 and J is TRBJ1-2; possibly TRBD1 for D (6 bases). With 5 bases removed from V and 8 bases from J, the gap between germline ends came to 18 bases. This CDR3 comprises 14 residues. In germline, CDR1 is SGHAT, CDR2 FQNNGV.

This clonotype was seen ten or more times. V and J are TRBV10-3 and TRBJ2-2; D perhaps matches TRBD2 (5 bases). The ends were cut back, 6 bases at V and 0 bases at J, with 11 bases in the middle. The CDR3 runs 15 residues. Germline-derived CDR1 and CDR2 are ENHRY and SYGVKD. The CDR3 DNA follows: TGTGCCATCAGCGGCCTAGCATCGAACACCGGGGAGCTGTTTTTT. Protein sequence: CAISGLASNTGELFF.

This clonotype occurred many times. The chain is built from TRBV6-1 and TRBJ1-2; no clear D. Trimming shortened V by 1 base and J by 6 bases, and 15 bases separated the two germline ends. The CDR3 has 15 amino acids. The germline V gene has CDR1 MNHNS and CDR2 SASEGT. CDR3 sequence reads: CASSEEQPRGHGYTF. The DNA for the CDR3 is TGTGCCAGCAGTGAAGAACAGCCTCGCGGGCATGGCTACACCTTC.

This clonotype has a handful of counts. This rearrangement joins TRBV4-3 to TRBJ2-5; 10 nucleotides line up with TRBD1. The V gene's germline CDR1 is LGHNA and CDR2 YSLEER. The CDR3 is made up of 18 amino acids. Losses at the gene ends were 1 base for V and 3 bases for J; bases not matched to a gene: 11. The CDR3 loop is CASSQGQGAYLVEETQYF. As DNA, the CDR3 is TGCGCCAGCAGCCAAGGACAGGGGGCGTATTTGGTTGAAGAGACCCAGTACTTC.

Many counts were recorded for this clonotype. The CDR3 nucleotides are TGTGCCAGCTCTCTACAACCCCTCTACACAGATACGCAGTATTTT. Amino acid sequence: CASSLQPLYTDTQYF. The chain joins TRBV18 to TRBJ2-3; D remains ambiguous. The CDR3 is made up of 15 amino acids. CDR1 KGHSH and CDR2 LQKENI come from the germline V gene. Trimming removed 6 bases at V and 2 bases at J, with 15 bases between.

This clonotype was detected only a few times. The rearrangement uses TRBV6-2 or TRBV6-3 and TRBJ2-1; 7 bases map to TRBD2. The CDR3 length is 15 residues. V gave up 6 bases and J gave up 2 bases; unmatched junction bases: 7. Looked up from germline, CDR1 is MNHEY and CDR2 is SVGEGT. For the CDR3, the DNA is TGTGCCAGCAGCGCCTACCTAGCGGCCTACAATGAGCAGTTCTTC. As protein: CASSAYLAAYNEQFF.

This clonotype was observed at least ten times. The chain has TRBV11-2 and TRBJ2-7, with D unclear. V was clipped by 5 bases and J by 5 bases, with 16 bases between them. The germline V gene has CDR1 SGHAT and CDR2 FQNNGV. The CDR3 consists of 14 residues. As DNA, the CDR3 is TGTGCCAGCAGCCCCGGCGGAAACGCGGACGAGCAGTACTTC. This gives the protein CASSPGGNADEQYF.

There are a few counts of this clonotype. CDR3 sequence reads: CASSPLRDSGNTIYF. The CDR3 DNA is TGTGCCAGCTCACCACTCAGGGACTCTGGAAACACCATATATTTT. V gene TRBV18 combines with J gene TRBJ1-3; the D gene is possibly TRBD1 (5 bases). The CDR3 loop spans 15 amino acids. V dropped 1 base and J dropped 0 bases, with 7 bases sitting between them. Looked up from germline, CDR1 is KGHSH and CDR2 is LQKENI.

This chain joins TRBV4-3 and TRBJ2-3, with 10 bases matching TRBD2. CDR1 and CDR2 from the germline V gene are LGHNA and YSLEER. The V gene end was trimmed by 0 bases and the J gene end by 2 bases; junction bases not matched to a gene: 2. The CDR3 has 16 amino acids. Here the CDR3 reads CASSQETSGVTDTQYF. The DNA for the CDR3 is TGCGCCAGCAGCCAAGAAACTAGCGGGGTCACAGATACGCAGTATTTT.

This clonotype appeared many times. The CDR3: CASSLEDTEAFF. The CDR3 DNA is TGTGCCAGCAGCTTAGAAGACACTGAAGCTTTCTTT. The V call is TRBV7-2, the J call TRBJ1-1; D not resolved. Trimming pared 1 base from V and 3 bases from J, leaving 3 bases between. Germline V gene sequence: CDR1 SGHTA, CDR2 FQGNSA. The CDR3 covers 12 residues.

This clonotype has at least ten counts. The chain links TRBV19 to TRBJ2-7; D may match TRBD1 or TRBD2 (6 bases each). There are 14 residues in the CDR3. Germline-derived CDR1 and CDR2 are LNHDA and SQIVND (reference sequence). Trimming removed 6 bases at V and 6 bases at J, with 18 bases between. The CDR3 loop reads CASSDGKGGLEQYF. As DNA, the CDR3 is TGTGCCAGTAGCGACGGGAAGGGGGGCCTCGAGCAGTACTTC.